Listed below are T cell receptor beta chains from one sample, sequenced in a study of shared clonotypes between healthy human individuals. Libraries were prepared by immunoSEQ multiplex PCR; TCRdb keeps only in-frame clonotypes and omits some of them. The repertoire holds 85,000 to 100,000 clones, with approximately 63% as singletons. Sequencing was done on a sample of memory CD8+ T cells sorted from blood. Receptors were obtained from a man aged 25 to 40 in good health. CDR3s include the opening cysteine and the closing phenylalanine or tryptophan. Each record gives: V gene, J gene, CDR3 protein.

TRBV18	TRBJ2-7	CASSPETGDRHEQYF
TRBV30	TRBJ2-1	CAWSVLAGGVFTSYNEQFF
TRBV28	TRBJ1-5	CASRSRDRTLLRPQHF
TRBV4-3	TRBJ2-7	CASSQARGDYEQYF
TRBV2	TRBJ2-2	CASIREGLGSGELFF
TRBV11-3	TRBJ2-1	CASSLGGESYNEQFF
TRBV6-5	TRBJ2-3	CASSYSTGSADTQYF
TRBV18	TRBJ1-1	CASSPRLRGDNTEAFF
TRBV6-6	TRBJ1-3	CASSLPWSSGNTIYF
TRBV4-3	TRBJ2-1	CASSQDAGTSEGEQFF
TRBV5-1	TRBJ2-1	CASSPGLDSYNEQFF
TRBV5-1	TRBJ2-7	CASSPRQGNYEQYF
TRBV28	TRBJ2-1	CASSLQGRRGGNEQFF
TRBV28	TRBJ2-7	CATAERPRGEQYF
TRBV19	TRBJ1-4	CASSIAGFEAGIYEKLFF
TRBV27	TRBJ1-5	CASSLSSNQPQHF
TRBV5-4	TRBJ1-1	CASSFGSIQGSTEAFF
TRBV5-1	TRBJ2-7	CASNPPDRDYEQYF
TRBV9	TRBJ2-3	CASSQGLTDTQYF
TRBV28	TRBJ1-4	CASSLGNGDNEKLFF
TRBV6-1	TRBJ2-1	CASSDTDHYNEQFF
TRBV6-6	TRBJ2-5	CASSYGQGFLETQYF
TRBV7-8	TRBJ2-1	CASRTDRGAIYNEQFF
TRBV6-5	TRBJ1-2	CASRPGGNNYGYTF
TRBV5-1	TRBJ2-3	CASRPGQGVDTQYF
TRBV6-9	TRBJ2-7	CASSYAFHEQYF
TRBV28	TRBJ1-5	CASSFGQGSQPQHF
TRBV21-1	TRBJ2-1	CALPYNEQFF
TRBV9	TRBJ2-7	CASSGTSKYEQYF
TRBV4-2	TRBJ1-1	CASSLFSTEAFF
TRBV10-1	TRBJ2-2	CASSATGTGDTGELFF
TRBV11-2	TRBJ2-7	CASSSIAGQDAYEQYF
TRBV2	TRBJ2-1	CAIFRGSGSTGNEQFF
TRBV11-2	TRBJ2-3	CASSVGTGSSGDTQYF
TRBV29-1	TRBJ1-4	CSVSGVLSYEKLFF
TRBV6-1	TRBJ2-7	CASSERGGKVGEQYF
TRBV27	TRBJ2-2	CASSLSRANGELFF
TRBV7-3	TRBJ2-1	CASGGGGEDEQFF
TRBV7-9	TRBJ1-2	CASSYSTGTGDGYTF
TRBV7-9	TRBJ2-7	CASTPGVRRGIYYEQYF
TRBV9	TRBJ2-5	CASSVGTHMLGETQYF
TRBV29-1	TRBJ1-2	CSVVTEDYGYTF
TRBV7-8	TRBJ1-1	CASSLAPGGLPEAFF
TRBV7-3	TRBJ2-3	CASSPGATDTQYF
TRBV5-4	TRBJ2-7	CASSLEGAVDEQYF
TRBV7-9	TRBJ2-5	CASSFPTSGKETQYF
TRBV14	TRBJ2-1	CASSHLGTDLDEQFF
TRBV29-1	TRBJ2-1	CSVGLGSYNEQFF
TRBV14	TRBJ2-5	CASSQERVGETQYF
TRBV6-4	TRBJ2-1	CASSDSSGGASNEQFF
TRBV6-1	TRBJ1-2	CASSVRGGSPGYTF
TRBV10-2	TRBJ2-2	CASSESLANTGELFF
TRBV10-2	TRBJ1-5	CASSESPGNSNQPQHF
TRBV25-1	TRBJ2-2	CASSWTSGSGTGELFF
TRBV5-4	TRBJ2-3	CASSLETDTQYF
TRBV11-2	TRBJ2-1	CASSLSAYNEQFF
TRBV14	TRBJ2-5	CASSRGPGETQYF
TRBV4-3	TRBJ2-2	CASSQGEVRELFF